This TCR beta chain was identified in a study of blood T cells in healthy people across ages. Combining a sample-barcoded 5' primer with a J-beta primer mix, a second PCR ran for about 7 to 11 cycles. Tagging of each cDNA molecule was performed by a template-switch adaptor with 12 random nucleotides. A single record per CDR3 protein comes from TCRdb applying MiXCR to the 5' RACE reads. The data show under 2,000,000 distinct CDR3 sequences, with 49% seen just once and 2% to 2.5% held by the top ten. Study-level points and caveats: Higher naive T cell percentage went strongly together with higher TCR beta diversity.

A few counts support this clonotype. Antigen: not known. The germline V gene encodes CDR1 LGHDT and CDR2 YNNKEL (reference sequence). The CDR3 is 15 amino acids. Material for sequencing was blood. The V gene is TRBV3-1, the J gene TRBJ2-4; TRBD2 is a possible D gene (5 bases). The DNA end favors TRBJ2-5, so the J call may be wrong. The source of this sequence is a woman aged 40 to 50 in good health. The CDR3 is CASSQESRPGETQYF. The CDR3 DNA follows: TGTGCCAGCAGCCAAGAAAGCAGGCCGGGGGAGACCCAGTACTTC.